Shown below are 12 T cell receptor beta chains from a single sample sequenced in a study of human T cells and chemical hapten exposure. Each CDR3 protein gets one entry after TCRdb re-called the RACE reads with MiXCR. The sample contains 150,000 to 200,000 distinct CDR3 sequences, around 24% of which appear only once. Time point defined: patch test 1, 2 weeks after DPC sensitization. Documented treatment: therapeutic diphenylcyclopropenone sensitization with weekly scalp DPC. The sample in question was whole blood, obtained in connection with sensitization to the hapten diphenylcyclopropenone (DPC). The origin of the receptors is a woman in her fifties or sixties with alopecia areata. Some clones in this sample may be carry-over from other donors' samples.

This clonotype was seen only a few times. The chain is built from TRBV2 and TRBJ2-1; D is unresolved. The CDR3 contains 13 residues. CDR1 is SNHLY, CDR2 FYNNEI, per germline. The germline V and J ends were trimmed by 6 bases and 4 bases, with 10 bases remaining between them. CDR3 nucleotide sequence: TGTGCCAGCAGCCAAGACACTTACAATGAGCAGTTCTTC. It translates to CASSQDTYNEQFF.

The chain combines TRBV29-1 with TRBJ2-7, with D possibly called TRBD1 or TRBD2 (5 bases each). CDR1 is SQVTM, CDR2 ANQGSEA, per germline. The CDR3 extends over 12 amino acids. Trimming left V 6 bases short and J 6 bases short, with 15 bases between. CDR3 bases: TGCAGCGTCGCCGCAGGGAGACCCGAGCAGTACTTC. This codes for CSVAAGRPEQYF.

This clonotype was observed many times. The chain couples TRBV20-1 to TRBJ2-3, with D uncertain. V lost 3 bases and J lost 8, with 9 bases in between. This CDR3 is 11 amino acids long. Germline CDR1 is DFQATT and CDR2 is SNEGSKA (reference sequence). CDR3 DNA sequence: TGCAGTGCTAGGTTTTTAGGTACGCAGTATTTT. Its protein is CSARFLGTQYF.

This clonotype appeared a few times. The chain is built from TRBV2 and TRBJ2-7; D is unclear. The CDR3 extends over 10 amino acids. The germline V gene encodes CDR1 SNHLY and CDR2 FYNNEI. Trimming cost V 3 bases and J 7 bases, with 4 bases left between them. CDR3 sequence: CASSDWEQYF. CDR3 DNA: TGTGCCAGCAGTGACTGGGAGCAGTACTTC. Supplemented by reference TRBV2 and TRBJ2-7, the full variable domain reads EPEVTQTPSHQVTQMGQEVILRCVPISNHLYFYWYRQILGQKVEFLVSFYNNEISEKSEIFDDQFSVERPDGSNFTLKIRSTKLEDSAMYFCASSDWEQYFGPGTRLTVT.

This clonotype was found many times. The chain combines TRBV3-1 with TRBJ1-1; no firm D call. The CDR3 consists of 13 residues. CDR1 and CDR2 from the germline V gene are LGHDT and YNNKEL (reference sequence). With 0 bases removed from V and 6 bases from J, the gap between germline ends came to 8 bases. The CDR3 loop reads CASSQDLGSEAFF. The CDR3 DNA sequence: TGTGCCAGCAGCCAAGATCTGGGCTCTGAAGCTTTCTTT.

The chain recombines TRBV3-1 with TRBJ1-4; a weak D match, TRBD1 (6 bases). Trimming pared 5 bases from V and 3 bases from J, leaving 13 bases between. CDR3 length: 15 residues. Germline V CDR1 and CDR2: LGHDT, YNNKEL (reference sequence). CDR3 sequence: CASSSQGRANEKLFF. CDR3 sequence (DNA): TGTGCCAGCAGCTCCCAGGGGAGAGCTAATGAAAAACTGTTTTTT.

This clonotype showed up just a few times. CDR3: CASSPRSGPQETQYF. CDR3 sequence (DNA): TGTGCCAGCTCACCACGGTCGGGTCCCCAAGAGACCCAGTACTTC. The chain uses TRBV18 and TRBJ2-5; D unclear. CDR3 length: 15 amino acids. Germline lookup yields CDR1 KGHSH and CDR2 LQKENI. V was clipped by 1 base and J by 1 base, with 10 bases between them. The whole variable domain, remainder taken from reference TRBV18 and TRBJ2-5, is NAGVMQNPRHLVRRRGQEARLRCSPMKGHSHVYWYRQLPEEGLKFMVYLQKENIIDESGMPKERFSAEFPKEGPSILRIQQVVRGDSAAYFCASSPRSGPQETQYFGPGTRLLVL.

The table lists this clonotype with a few counts. V gene TRBV7-9 combines with J gene TRBJ1-2; D unresolved. This CDR3 is 12 amino acids long. V lost 6 bases and J lost 3, with 8 bases in between. CDR1 and CDR2 (germline): SEHNR, FQNEAQ (reference sequence). CDR3 sequence (DNA): TGTGCCAGCAGTCGAAACTACTATGGCTACACCTTC. This sequence encodes CASSRNYYGYTF.

This clonotype was counted ten times or more. The chain recombines TRBV20-1 with TRBJ1-5; D uncertain. The germline gives CDR1 DFQATT, CDR2 SNEGSKA (reference sequence). The CDR3 totals 13 residues. With 1 base removed from V and 6 bases from J, the gap between germline ends came to 10 bases. Here the CDR3 reads CSARVETGQPQHF. The CDR3 DNA reads as TGCAGTGCTAGAGTCGAAACGGGTCAGCCCCAGCATTTT.

This clonotype has a handful of counts. This rearrangement joins TRBV20-1 to TRBJ2-5; 10 bases map to TRBD2. Unmatched junction bases numbered 11, after V lost 5 bases and J lost 2 bases. The CDR3 extends over 16 amino acids. The germline gives CDR1 DFQATT, CDR2 SNEGSKA (reference sequence). This chain's CDR3 is CSASPLAGALQETQYF. The CDR3 DNA reads TGCAGTGCTTCCCCTCTAGCGGGAGCCTTACAAGAGACCCAGTACTTC.

The genes are TRBV11-2 and TRBJ1-4; 9 positions match TRBD1. The V segment lost 3 bases and the J segment 5 bases; nucleotides outside the gene matches: 4. The CDR3 is made up of 15 amino acids. CDR1 and CDR2 (germline): SGHAT, FQNNGV. The CDR3 region is CASSFDRGRNEKLFF. The CDR3 coding sequence is TGTGCCAGCAGCTTCGACAGGGGGAGAAATGAAAAACTGTTTTTT.

This clonotype occurred a few times. The gene calls are TRBV5-4 and TRBJ2-7, with a possible D match to TRBD2 (6 bases). V was trimmed by 0 bases and J by 2 bases, leaving 12 bases between them. The CDR3 is 15 residues long. Germline V lookup: CDR1 SGHNT, CDR2 YYREEE (reference sequence). CDR3 nucleotide sequence: TGTGCCAGCAGCTTGGGTGTTAGCGGAGCCTACGAGCAGTACTTC. This gives the protein CASSLGVSGAYEQYF.